This T cell receptor (beta chain) comes out of a study of cytomegalovirus exposure and HLA in healthy donors. Study results and caveats: Within an earlier analysis, most TCR beta V segments proved productive either about 90% or about 30% of the time.

Comments on this clone: Its matching antigen is unknown.

The CDR3 totals 16 residues. Germline CDR1 is MNHEY and CDR2 is SMNVEV (reference sequence). The V and J ends lost 0 bases and 6 bases, in that order; junction bases with no gene match: 8. With 60 Vbeta and 13 Jbeta primers, the PCR was carried out. Data came from immunoSEQ multiplex PCR; TCRdb stores just in-frame clones and leaves some out. The table lists 140,000 to 150,000 clones, roughly 80% of them singletons, with under 3% in the top ten. Though probably carrying unrecorded immune exposures, donors were nominally healthy at sampling. The receptor comes from a woman under 40 in good health and CMV-seronegative. The rearrangement links TRBV27 to TRBJ2-1; 7 bases line up with TRBD2. The specimen was PBMCs. The CDR3 DNA sequence: TGTGCCAGCAGTTTATCGAAGGCTAGCGGACGCAATGAGCAGTTCTTC. Protein sequence: CASSLSKASGRNEQFF.